Presented here are 27 T cell receptor beta chains from one specimen sequenced in a study of T cell responses to AZD1222 COVID-19 vaccine. Assay: immunoSEQ multiplex PCR; the TCRdb copy retains only in-frame clones and omits some. This sample has roughly 110,000 clones, with about nine tenths found just once. The source material was peripheral blood, sampled 28 days after the second AZD1222 dose. The receptor set was obtained from an adult who received the AZD1222 COVID-19 vaccine.

The chain carries TRBV2 and TRBJ1-2; D ambiguous. V was trimmed by 8 bases and J by 0 bases, leaving 10 bases between them. This CDR3 has 13 residues. The germline V gene has CDR1 SNHLY and CDR2 FYNNEI. CDR3: CASLSRANYGYTF. CDR3 bases: TGTGCCAGCCTAAGCCGAGCTAACTATGGCTACACCTTC.

V is TRBV6-4 and J is TRBJ1-6; D remains ambiguous. Per the germline V gene, CDR1 is MRHNA and CDR2 is SNTAGT. Trimming took 2 bases from V and 10 from J, leaving 12 bases between them. This CDR3 is built from 14 residues. In DNA form, the CDR3 reads TGTGCCAGCAGTGACCCCGGTCCCCCCTCACCCCTCCACTTT. It is translated as CASSDPGPPSPLHF.

This chain links TRBV20-1 with TRBJ2-1; D unresolved. V lost 0 bases, J lost 13 bases, and 10 bases lay in between. CDR3 length: 11 residues. Germline lookup yields CDR1 DFQATT and CDR2 SNEGSKA (reference sequence). CDR3 amino acids: CSARDVEDQFF. DNA for the CDR3: TGCAGTGCTAGAGATGTCGAGGATCAGTTCTTC.

This clone was seen a few times. The V call is TRBV6-5, the J call TRBJ1-3; no clear D. The CDR3 has 15 amino acids. Germline V gives CDR1 MNHEY, CDR2 SVGAGI. The V and J ends lost 7 bases and 0 bases respectively, with 13 bases between them. CDR3 protein: CASTLRVDSGNTIYF. The CDR3 coding sequence is TGTGCCAGCACGCTCCGCGTTGACTCTGGAAACACCATATATTTT.

V usage is TRBV19 and J usage is TRBJ1-4; TRBD1 agrees at 7 bases. V shed 7 bases and J 7 bases; nucleotides not matched to a gene: 9. CDR1 is LNHDA, CDR2 SQIVND, per germline (reference sequence). There are 14 residues in the CDR3. The CDR3 reads CASISGTVGEKLFF. Here the CDR3 DNA reads TGTGCCAGTATCTCCGGGACAGTGGGTGAAAAACTGTTTTTT.

This sequence joins TRBV2 and TRBJ2-1; the D is unclear. Trimming cost V 2 bases and J 3 bases, with 11 bases left between them. The CDR3 is 15 residues long. Germline lookup yields CDR1 SNHLY and CDR2 FYNNEI. The DNA for the CDR3 is TGTGCCAGCAGTGAAAGTCAAACGCGCTACAATGAGCAGTTCTTC. This encodes CASSESQTRYNEQFF.

The chain is built from TRBV11-3 and TRBJ2-6; D unresolved. Germline-derived CDR1 and CDR2 are SGHNT and YENEEA. CDR3 length: 13 residues. V was cut by 5 bases and J by 2 bases, with 4 bases left in between. In DNA form, the CDR3 reads TGTGCCAGCAGCAATACTGGGGCCAACGTCCTGACTTTC. Its protein product is CASSNTGANVLTF.

The CDR3 spells CASSLDGTGVYGYTF. DNA for the CDR3: TGCGCCAGCAGCTTGGATGGGACAGGAGTCTATGGCTACACCTTC. J is TRBJ1-2 and V is TRBV5-1, with TRBD1 matching over 8 bases. The germline gives CDR1 SGHRS, CDR2 YFSETQ. With 0 bases clipped from V and 4 bases from J, the junction kept 5 bases outside the gene matches. The CDR3 loop spans 15 amino acids.

The gene calls are TRBV10-1 and TRBJ2-7; 9 positions match TRBD1. The CDR3 is 14 residues long. The ends lost 2 bases at V and 2 bases at J; junction bases unmatched: 1. Germline lookup yields CDR1 WNHNN and CDR2 SYGVQD (reference sequence). The CDR3 DNA reads as TGCGCCAGCAGTGAGGGACAGGGGCCCTACGAGCAGTACTTC. It is translated as CASSEGQGPYEQYF.

The V and J genes are TRBV25-1 and TRBJ1-1, with D unresolved. The CDR3 totals 11 residues. From germline, CDR1 is MGHDK and CDR2 SYGVNS. V gave up 7 bases and J gave up 3 bases, with 6 bases separating them. The CDR3, as DNA: TGTGCCAGCACCGGACACACTGAAGCTTTCTTT. Protein product: CASTGHTEAFF.

The rearrangement uses TRBV15 and TRBJ1-5; 7 bases map to TRBD1. This CDR3 is 15 amino acids long. CDR1 LNHNV and CDR2 YYDKDF come from the germline V gene (reference sequence). With V trimmed by 6 bases and J by 6 bases, 11 bases remained unmatched. CDR3: CATSDIKGARQPQHF. DNA for the CDR3: TGTGCCACCAGTGATATTAAGGGGGCACGTCAGCCCCAGCATTTT.

This rearrangement joins TRBV7-9 to TRBJ1-1; D remains unclear. The CDR3 extends over 17 amino acids. The germline V gene encodes CDR1 SEHNR and CDR2 FQNEAQ (reference sequence). V was shortened by 5 bases and J by 0 bases, with 19 bases between the two germline ends. For the CDR3, the DNA is TGTGCCAGCAGCCCAGATCCCGGGATAAGAATGAACACTGAAGCTTTCTTT. Translating gives CASSPDPGIRMNTEAFF.

The chain links TRBV6-5 to TRBJ1-5; weak D call: TRBD1 (5 bases). The CDR3 loop spans 14 amino acids. V was shortened by 6 bases and J by 0 bases, with 9 bases between the two germline ends. CDR1 is MNHEY, CDR2 SVGAGI, per germline. CDR3 nucleotides: TGTGCCAGCAGGACAGAGATTAGCAATCAGCCCCAGCATTTT. Its translation: CASRTEISNQPQHF.

This chain joins TRBV6-6 and TRBJ1-3; D is possibly TRBD1 (6 bases). This CDR3 has 15 residues. V lost 3 bases to trimming and J lost 4 bases, with 13 bases between them. Per the germline V gene, CDR1 is MNHNY and CDR2 is SVGAGI (reference sequence). The CDR3 region has the DNA TGTGCCAGCAGTTATTTTACAGGGTCGGGAAACACCATATATTTT. Amino acids: CASSYFTGSGNTIYF.

The rearrangement links TRBV5-4 to TRBJ1-6; D call uncertain. This CDR3 is 14 amino acids long. Germline loops: CDR1 SGHNT, CDR2 YYREEE (reference sequence). Trimming left V 6 bases short and J 8 bases short, with 15 bases between. CDR3 in DNA: TGTGCCAGCAACGCCGGAGGAGGATATTCACCCCTCCACTTT. Protein: CASNAGGGYSPLHF.

The chain uses TRBV19 and TRBJ2-3, with D possibly being TRBD1 (6 bases). With 6 bases removed from V and 5 bases from J, the gap between germline ends came to 15 bases. Germline values: CDR1 LNHDA, CDR2 SQIVND (reference sequence). The length of the CDR3 is 14 residues. CDR3 region: CASSMTGGLDTQYF. CDR3 DNA: TGTGCCAGTAGCATGACAGGAGGATTAGATACGCAGTATTTT.

The chain employs TRBV7-7 and TRBJ2-2, with 9 bases identical to TRBD2. The CDR3 consists of 21 residues. The germline V gene encodes CDR1 SSHAT and CDR2 FNYEAQ (reference sequence). DNA of the CDR3: TGTGCTAGCCCGTCGCGGGCGGGAGGGTTCCAAACCCAGGGGAACACCGGGGAGCTGTTTTTT. It specifies CASPSRAGGFQTQGNTGELFF.

The chain is built from TRBV25-1 and TRBJ1-1; D gene ambiguous. CDR3 length: 13 amino acids. Per the germline V gene, CDR1 is MGHDK and CDR2 is SYGVNS. The V end was cut by 6 bases, the J end by 6 bases, with 14 bases between. The CDR3 DNA follows: TGTGCCAGCAGCGCCGGGGATTCGCCTGAAGCTTTCTTT. Its protein product is CASSAGDSPEAFF. Using reference TRBV25-1 and TRBJ1-1 for the parts outside the CDR3, the full variable domain is EADIYQTPRYLVIGTGKKITLECSQTMGHDKMYWYQQDPGMELHLIHYSYGVNSTEKGDLSSESTVSRIRTEHFPLTLESARPSHTSQYLCASSAGDSPEAFFGQGTRLTVV.

V gene TRBV3-1 (or the pseudogene TRBV3-2) combines with J gene TRBJ1-3; no clear D. The length of the CDR3 is 15 residues. Germline V gene data show CDR1 as LGHDT and CDR2 as YNNKEL (reference sequence). The V end lost 4 bases, the J end lost 2 bases, and 12 bases lay between the germline ends. The CDR3 region has the DNA TGTGCCAGCAGCCGGGAATACCGTACTGGAAACACCATATATTTT. Amino acids: CASSREYRTGNTIYF.

The chain couples TRBV5-6 to TRBJ1-2; D ambiguous. Looked up from germline, CDR1 is SGHDT and CDR2 is YYEEEE. The V gene lost 0 bases and the J gene lost 3 bases, with 9 bases spanning the gap. The CDR3 loop spans 14 amino acids. The CDR3 nucleotides read TGTGCCAGCAGCTTGGGGACCGGGGACTATGGCTACACCTTC. The encoded protein is CASSLGTGDYGYTF.

The rearrangement joins TRBV11-2 to TRBJ2-7; D uncertain. The V end lost 0 bases, the J end lost 3 bases, and 12 bases lay between the germline ends. The CDR3 runs to 15 residues. Germline-derived CDR1 and CDR2 are SGHAT and FQNNGV. The CDR3 here is CASSLDHGGFYEQYF. As DNA, the CDR3 is TGTGCCAGCAGCTTAGATCATGGCGGATTCTACGAGCAGTACTTC.

The chain joins TRBV14 to TRBJ1-6; D possibly corresponds to TRBD1 (6 bases). The CDR3 contains 15 residues. Between the trimmed V and J ends, which lost 1 base and 7 bases, there was a span of 11 bases. CDR1 is SGHDN and CDR2 is FVKESK in the germline V gene. The chain's CDR3 is CASSQAQGQNSPLHF. The DNA of the CDR3 is TGTGCCAGCAGCCAAGCACAGGGCCAGAATTCACCCCTCCACTTT.

The chain joins TRBV19 to TRBJ2-7, with 7 bases aligning to TRBD2. This CDR3 is 15 amino acids long. J was trimmed by 2 bases and V by 5 bases; bases with no gene match: 9. Germline loops: CDR1 LNHDA, CDR2 SQIVND (reference sequence). This CDR3 is CASSVTSASAYEQYF. Written as DNA, the CDR3 is TGTGCCAGTAGTGTAACTAGCGCGTCCGCCTACGAGCAGTACTTC.

The chain joins TRBV7-2 to TRBJ1-6; 9 bases align to TRBD1. CDR3 length: 17 residues. V was pared by 0 bases and J by 9 bases, with 9 bases of the junction left unmatched. The germline CDR1 and CDR2 sequences are SGHTA and FQGNSA. The CDR3 nucleotides are TGTGCCAGCAGCTTAGCCCCGACAGGGGGTAGGGGTTCACCCCTCCACTTT. Amino acids: CASSLAPTGGRGSPLHF.

The V call is TRBV27, the J call TRBJ2-4; 11 bases are a match to TRBD2. V lost 3 bases and J lost 6; bases outside the gene matches: 13. This CDR3 is 18 amino acids long. CDR1 is MNHEY, CDR2 SMNVEV, per germline (reference sequence). CDR3 DNA: TGTGCCAGCAGTTTCGAACTAGCGGGAGACGCGCATGGAAACATTCAGTACTTC. Translated, it gives CASSFELAGDAHGNIQYF.

The chain links TRBV7-2 to TRBJ2-5; the D gene is possibly TRBD2 (6 bases). The V gene lost 1 base and the J gene lost 2 bases, with 14 bases spanning the gap. Germline-derived CDR1 and CDR2 are SGHTA and FQGNSA. The CDR3 sequence is 16 residues long. The CDR3 DNA sequence: TGTGCCAGCAGCTTAGGGGGTAGCGGAGCACAAGAGACCCAGTACTTC. Protein product: CASSLGGSGAQETQYF.

This rearrangement joins TRBV4-1 to TRBJ1-5, with D unclear. The CDR3 runs to 14 residues. Germline lookup yields CDR1 MGHRA and CDR2 YSYEKL. The V end was cut by 4 bases, the J end by 2 bases, with 9 bases between. CDR3: CASSLRVGNQPQHF. As DNA, the CDR3 is TGCGCCAGCAGCCTGAGAGTAGGCAATCAGCCCCAGCATTTT.